Below are 30 T cell receptor beta chains sequenced from a single sample in a study of blood T cell repertoires in COVID-19. The method was immunoSEQ multiplex PCR; TCRdb's version includes in-frame clones alone and lacks a portion of them. The repertoire holds approximately 300,000 clones, with 85% to 90% as singletons. Specimen: peripheral blood. These receptors all come from a woman between 45 and 60 years old with active or convalescent COVID-19.

V gene TRBV30 combines with J gene TRBJ2-2; 10 bases match TRBD2. Trimming removed 0 bases from V and 6 bases from J; junction bases left unmatched: 1. Germline CDR1 reads GTSNPN; CDR2 reads SVGIG (reference sequence). This CDR3 region has 14 residues. CDR3 in amino acids: CAWSVAGGSGELFF. The CDR3 DNA reads TGTGCCTGGAGTGTAGCGGGGGGGTCCGGGGAGCTGTTTTTT.

In this sample, this clone turned up a few times. The rearrangement uses TRBV15 and TRBJ1-3, with 7 bases fitting TRBD1. Germline CDR1 LNHNV, CDR2 YYDKDF (reference sequence). CDR3 size: 15 residues. With V trimmed by 6 bases and J by 2 bases, 7 bases remained unmatched. CDR3: CATSETGTAGNTIYF. The CDR3 DNA follows: TGTGCCACCAGTGAGACAGGGACAGCTGGAAACACCATATATTTT.

J is TRBJ2-7 and V is TRBV13; TRBD1 matches at 10 bases. Germline CDR1 is PRHDT and CDR2 is FYEKMQ (reference sequence). The CDR3 is made up of 15 amino acids. The junction had 5 bases not matched to a gene; V was cut back by 3 bases and J by 3 bases. The CDR3 coding sequence is TGTGCCAGCAGCTTGGGCGACAGGGGGCACTACGAGCAGTACTTC. It translates to CASSLGDRGHYEQYF.

J is TRBJ2-1 and V is TRBV10-3; no firm D call. V was cut by 3 bases and J by 3 bases, with 12 bases left in between. This CDR3 region has 15 residues. In germline, CDR1 is ENHRY, CDR2 SYGVKD. CDR3 loop: CAISDWLVNYNEQFF. CDR3 nucleotide sequence: TGTGCCATCAGTGACTGGCTAGTCAACTACAATGAGCAGTTCTTC.

The chain employs TRBV7-8 and TRBJ1-1; D is unresolved. The germline gives CDR1 SGHVS, CDR2 FQNEAQ. V was pared by 5 bases and J by 2 bases, with 9 bases between. The CDR3 loop spans 13 amino acids. CDR3 sequence reads: CASSAIKNTEAFF. The CDR3 bases are TGTGCCAGCAGCGCTATTAAAAACACTGAAGCTTTCTTT.

V is TRBV18 and J is TRBJ2-7; D is unresolved. V was shortened by 5 bases and J by 5 bases, with 13 bases between the two germline ends. The CDR3 has 13 residues. From germline, CDR1 is KGHSH and CDR2 LQKENI. The CDR3: CASSEGSRNEQYF. DNA of the CDR3: TGTGCCAGCTCAGAAGGTAGCCGTAACGAGCAGTACTTC.

This chain connects TRBV7-8 to TRBJ1-1, with D possibly matching TRBD1 (5 bases). Germline V gives CDR1 SGHVS, CDR2 FQNEAQ. The CDR3 totals 15 residues. V was pared by 7 bases and J by 2 bases, with 17 bases between. CDR3 nucleotide sequence: TGTGCCAGCATCCAGTGGGGCCTAAGTAACACTGAAGCTTTCTTT. It codes for CASIQWGLSNTEAFF. The variable domain in full, completed from reference TRBV7-8 and TRBJ1-1, reads GAGVSQSPRYKVAKRGQDVALRCDPISGHVSLFWYQQALGQGPEFLTYFQNEAQLDKSGLPSDRFFAERPEGSVSTLKIQRTQQEDSAVYLCASIQWGLSNTEAFFGQGTRLTVV.

The rearrangement uses TRBV5-1 and TRBJ2-5; 9 bases are shared with TRBD2. With 7 bases clipped from V and 3 bases from J, the junction kept 10 bases outside the gene matches. Germline V lookup: CDR1 SGHRS, CDR2 YFSETQ. CDR3 length: 15 residues. The CDR3 spells CASVSWIAGEETQYF. The CDR3 coding sequence is TGCGCCAGCGTGTCATGGATAGCGGGAGAAGAGACCCAGTACTTC.

The rearrangement links TRBV11-2 to TRBJ2-5; TRBD2 might be the D (6 bases). Trimming took off 1 base at V and 1 base at J, with 13 bases between the two ends. This CDR3 is built from 16 residues. Germline CDR1 SGHAT, CDR2 FQNNGV. The CDR3 loop is CASSLATSLGQETQYF. The CDR3 DNA sequence: TGTGCCAGCAGCTTAGCCACTAGCTTGGGCCAAGAGACCCAGTACTTC.

This clone occurred once. This chain's CDR3 is CSARRTGELFF. In DNA form, the CDR3 reads TGCAGTGCTAGGAGGACCGGGGAGCTGTTTTTT. V is TRBV20-1 and J is TRBJ2-2; D uncertain. The V end was cut by 3 bases, the J end by 5 bases, with 4 bases between. This CDR3 is 11 amino acids long. The germline V gene encodes CDR1 DFQATT and CDR2 SNEGSKA (reference sequence).

V is TRBV9 and J is TRBJ2-3; 7 nucleotides agree with TRBD2. Germline loops: CDR1 SGDLS, CDR2 YYNGEE. The CDR3 is 16 residues long. V lost 1 base and J lost 3; bases outside the gene matches: 8. CDR3 DNA sequence: TGTGCCAGCAGCGTAAACTCGGGCGGGAGTACAGATACGCAGTATTTT. This translates into CASSVNSGGSTDTQYF.

The chain carries TRBV19 and TRBJ1-1; 8 nucleotides line up with TRBD1. With V trimmed by 7 bases and J by 11 bases, 12 bases remained unmatched. CDR1 and CDR2 from the germline V gene are LNHDA and SQIVND (reference sequence). This CDR3 is 13 amino acids long. The CDR3 loop is CASIITGGRKAFF. The CDR3 region has the DNA TGTGCCAGTATCATCACAGGGGGTAGGAAGGCTTTCTTT.

The V and J genes are TRBV7-2 and TRBJ2-1, with TRBD2 matching over 9 bases. Per the germline V gene, CDR1 is SGHTA and CDR2 is FQGNSA. The length of the CDR3 is 17 residues. The V gene end was trimmed by 5 bases and the J gene end by 7 bases; junction bases not matched to a gene: 15. The CDR3 nucleotides are TGTGCCAGCAGCCCTCGCCTGGGCGGGGGGGCCAGGAATGAGCAGTTCTTC. This sequence encodes CASSPRLGGGARNEQFF.

The chain carries TRBV28 and TRBJ2-7; 7 nucleotides line up with TRBD1. Germline lookup yields CDR1 MDHEN and CDR2 SYDVKM. The CDR3 extends over 14 amino acids. V lost 7 bases to trimming and J lost 7 bases; unmatched junction nucleotides: 13. The CDR3 region has the DNA TGTGCCAGCACCCGGGACAGAGTAGGGCAAGAGCAGTACTTC. Protein product: CASTRDRVGQEQYF. Full variable domain (missing parts from reference TRBV28 and TRBJ2-7): DVKVTQSSRYLVKRTGEKVFLECVQDMDHENMFWYRQDPGLGLRLIYFSYDVKMKEKGDIPEGYSVSREKKERFSLILESASTNQTSMYLCASTRDRVGQEQYFGPGTRLTVT.

The rearrangement uses TRBV7-2 and TRBJ1-2; TRBD1 is a possible D gene (6 bases). The CDR3 covers 17 residues. The V gene lost 1 base and the J gene lost 0 bases, with 15 bases spanning the gap. The V gene's germline CDR1 is SGHTA and CDR2 FQGNSA. This chain's CDR3 is CASSLGTTGYPNYGYTF. The CDR3 region has the DNA TGTGCCAGCAGCTTAGGGACCACAGGGTACCCTAACTATGGCTACACCTTC. The full variable domain, with the rest looked up from reference TRBV7-2 and TRBJ1-2, is GAGVSQSPSNKVTEKGKDVELRCDPISGHTALYWYRQSLGQGLEFLIYFQGNSAPDKSGLPSDRFSAERTGGSVSTLTIQRTQQEDSAVYLCASSLGTTGYPNYGYTFGSGTRLTVV.

The V gene is TRBV4-1, the J gene TRBJ2-5; D is unclear. V lost 4 bases, J lost 2 bases, and 11 bases lay in between. The germline CDR1 and CDR2 sequences are MGHRA and YSYEKL. The CDR3 consists of 14 residues. CDR3 bases: TGCGCCAGCAGCCTTGAACTCGTACAAGAGACCCAGTACTTC. It yields the protein CASSLELVQETQYF.

The chain couples TRBV18 to TRBJ1-1; the D is unclear. Trimming stripped 5 bases from V and 4 bases from J, with 14 bases between. The CDR3 extends over 14 amino acids. CDR1 KGHSH and CDR2 LQKENI come from the germline V gene. CDR3 DNA sequence: TGTGCCAGCTCAACGGGAGGGAGTCTCACTGAAGCTTTCTTT. It yields the protein CASSTGGSLTEAFF.

The chain couples TRBV7-2 to TRBJ1-5; D remains unclear. The germline V gene encodes CDR1 SGHTA and CDR2 FQGNSA. The CDR3 is 13 amino acids. V lost 1 base and J 6 bases, leaving 7 bases between the germline ends. CDR3 nucleotides: TGTGCCAGCAGCTTAGACGGTGGTCAGCCCCAGCATTTT. Its protein is CASSLDGGQPQHF.

This clone was counted only a few times. The CDR3 DNA reads TGTGCCTGGAAGTACAGGATAACAATGATTGAGCAGTTCTTC. Residues: CAWKYRITMIEQFF. V usage is TRBV30 and J usage is TRBJ2-1, with D perhaps matching TRBD1 (5 bases). Trimming removed 4 bases at V and 9 bases at J, with 19 bases between. The CDR3 is made up of 14 amino acids. Germline values: CDR1 GTSNPN, CDR2 SVGIG (reference sequence).

The rearrangement joins TRBV5-1 to TRBJ2-5; 8 bases are a match to TRBD2. This CDR3 has 14 residues. Germline values: CDR1 SGHRS, CDR2 YFSETQ. V was pared by 3 bases and J by 4 bases, with 5 bases of the junction left unmatched. The CDR3 DNA is TGCGCCAGCAGCTCCGGACTAGCCGGAGAGACCCAGTACTTC. Residues: CASSSGLAGETQYF. Filled out from reference TRBV5-1 and TRBJ2-5, the complete variable domain reads KAGVTQTPRYLIKTRGQQVTLSCSPISGHRSVSWYQQTPGQGLQFLFEYFSETQRNKGNFPGRFSGRQFSNSRSEMNVSTLELGDSALYLCASSSGLAGETQYFGPGTRLLVL.

This clone came up once. The chain joins TRBV5-1 to TRBJ2-1; tentatively, D is TRBD2 (6 bases). The V and J ends lost 4 bases and 0 bases respectively, with 14 bases between them. This CDR3 region has 16 residues. Looked up from germline, CDR1 is SGHRS and CDR2 is YFSETQ. The CDR3 bases are TGCGCCAGCAGCCGAGGGGACTCCAACTCCTACAATGAGCAGTTCTTC. Its translation: CASSRGDSNSYNEQFF.

J is TRBJ2-2 and V is TRBV28, with 12 bases lining up with TRBD2. The CDR3 totals 17 residues. Germline CDR1 is MDHEN and CDR2 is SYDVKM. The trim removed 6 bases at V and 1 base at J, leaving 6 bases unmatched. CDR3 nucleotides: TGTGCCAGCAGCCTAGGGACTAGCGGGCTGAACACCGGGGAGCTGTTTTTT. Translating it yields CASSLGTSGLNTGELFF.

This chain links TRBV9 with TRBJ2-1, with TRBD1 as a possible D gene (6 bases). The CDR3 is made up of 16 amino acids. The V end was cut by 3 bases, the J end by 4 bases, with 17 bases between. Germline loops: CDR1 SGDLS, CDR2 YYNGEE. The CDR3 region is CASSATGKQGYNEQFF. CDR3 bases: TGTGCCAGCAGCGCTACAGGGAAACAGGGTTACAATGAGCAGTTCTTC.

The chain links TRBV5-4 to TRBJ2-5; 14 nucleotides line up with TRBD2. CDR3 length equals 15 residues. Germline CDR1 and CDR2: SGHNT and YYREEE (reference sequence). The V and J ends lost 4 bases and 3 bases, in that order; junction bases with no gene match: 2. CDR3 coding DNA: TGTGCCAGCAGCGGGGGACTAGCGGGAGAAGAGACCCAGTACTTC. Amino acid sequence: CASSGGLAGEETQYF.

The genes are TRBV9 and TRBJ1-4; D perhaps matches TRBD1 (6 bases). Deletions cut 0 bases from V and 5 bases from J, with 8 bases between. Per germline, CDR1 SGDLS and CDR2 YYNGEE. The CDR3 length is 14 residues. DNA for the CDR3: TGTGCCAGCAGCGTAGCGGGGGGCAATGAAAAACTGTTTTTT. Residues: CASSVAGGNEKLFF.

The genes are TRBV7-2 and TRBJ2-5; the D gene is possibly TRBD2 (5 bases). The CDR3 has 14 amino acids. The germline CDR1 and CDR2 sequences are SGHTA and FQGNSA. The V end was cut by 4 bases, the J end by 1 base, with 10 bases between. CDR3 coding DNA: TGTGCCAGCAGCTGGCGGGTGGGCCAAGAGACCCAGTACTTC. This codes for CASSWRVGQETQYF.

This clone was found once. V is TRBV7-2 and J is TRBJ2-7; D unclear. V was clipped by 5 bases and J by 3 bases, with 17 bases between them. This CDR3 region has 15 residues. From germline, CDR1 is SGHTA and CDR2 FQGNSA. The CDR3 bases are TGTGCCAGCAGCCCCTCCCGGGTATTAAACTACGAGCAGTACTTC. This codes for CASSPSRVLNYEQYF.

The chain couples TRBV7-8 to TRBJ2-3; 7 bases agree with TRBD1. Per the germline V gene, CDR1 is SGHVS and CDR2 is FQNEAQ. The CDR3 spans 18 residues. With 4 bases clipped from V and 3 bases from J, the junction kept 16 bases outside the gene matches. The CDR3 region is CASSSDRESVGMTDTQYF. The CDR3 DNA follows: TGTGCCAGCAGCTCTGACAGGGAATCGGTGGGGATGACAGATACGCAGTATTTT.

This chain joins TRBV6-6 and TRBJ2-1; TRBD2 matches at 9 bases. Germline V gives CDR1 MNHNY, CDR2 SVGAGI (reference sequence). The CDR3 length is 13 residues. V dropped 2 bases and J dropped 13; count of bases not matched to a gene: 6. CDR3 protein: CASSYGREGPQFF. As DNA, the CDR3 is TGTGCCAGCAGTTACGGGCGGGAGGGCCCTCAGTTCTTC.

This chain links TRBV3-1 (or the pseudogene TRBV3-2) with TRBJ2-7; D unclear. CDR3 length: 14 residues. V lost 0 bases to trimming and J lost 1 base, with 7 bases between them. Germline V gene sequence: CDR1 LGHDT, CDR2 YNNKEL (reference sequence). CDR3 amino acids: CASSQEGRSYEQYF. CDR3 DNA: TGTGCCAGCAGCCAAGAGGGCCGATCCTACGAGCAGTACTTC.